There are many counts of the clone carrying this TCR beta chain. The antigen remains unidentified. The CDR3 is 13 residues long. V shed 6 bases and J shed 6 bases, with 14 bases lying between them. CDR1 is SGHTA, CDR2 FQGNSA, per germline. This entry belongs to a study of CD8 T cells in ankylosing spondylitis. Molecular-barcoded quantitative 5'-RACE produced these TCR beta libraries. TCRdb redid the calling of the 5' RACE reads with MiXCR, one entry per CDR3 protein. The sample shows 200,000 to 250,000 distinct CDR3 sequences, approximately 7.4% of them seen only once. Study-wide results and caveats: A number of the motif variants had already been described in reactive arthritis synovial fluid and blood. What appeared characteristic of ankylosing spondylitis blood was a TCR beta motif of eight or nine highly homologous variants.

V usage is TRBV7-2 and J usage is TRBJ1-2, with a tentative D call TRBD1 (5 bases). This TCR derives from a male donor with ankylosing spondylitis. Specimen: blood, either unsorted or a sorted T cell fraction (not recorded which). CDR3 in DNA: TGTGCCAGCAGGTCGGGAGGGGCGGATGGCTACACCTTC. Translating it yields CASRSGGADGYTF.